The 32 T cell receptor beta chains reported below all come from one sample, sequenced in a study of OX40 agonist ivuxolimab in advanced cancers. Repertoires were generated with immunoSEQ multiplex PCR, while TCRdb's copy carries only in-frame clones and drops some. Of about 71,000 clones detected, approximately 94% appear once; the ten largest clones hold less than 20%. This specimen consisted of CD4+ or CD8+ T cells sorted from blood, obtained in a trial of the OX40 agonist ivuxolimab. These receptors came from an adult with an advanced solid tumor such as melanoma, head and neck, liver or kidney cancer.

This clone came up once. The chain combines TRBV10-3 with TRBJ1-2; D gene unclear. The CDR3 covers 15 residues. CDR1 ENHRY and CDR2 SYGVKD come from the germline V gene. The V end lost 5 bases, the J end lost 4 bases, and 17 bases lay between the germline ends. The CDR3 DNA sequence: TGTGCCATCAGTACTGGGGAGGATCGAGTCTATGGCTACACCTTC. Its protein is CAISTGEDRVYGYTF.

The chain uses TRBV18 and TRBJ2-2, with 8 bases that match TRBD1. The CDR3 has 18 residues. Looked up from germline, CDR1 is KGHSH and CDR2 is LQKENI. The V gene end was trimmed by 3 bases and the J gene end by 1 base; junction bases not matched to a gene: 10. The CDR3 DNA reads TGTGCCAGCTCACCCTTCCCCGACAGGGGCAAGAACACCGGGGAGCTGTTTTTT. It is translated as CASSPFPDRGKNTGELFF.

J is TRBJ2-2 and V is TRBV6-5; D unresolved. The CDR3 loop spans 13 amino acids. CDR1 is MNHEY, CDR2 SVGAGI, per germline. Trimming cost V 4 bases and J 6 bases, with 9 bases left between them. The CDR3 DNA reads TGTGCCAGCAGTTTCTCAGGATCCGGGGAGCTGTTTTTT. Translating gives CASSFSGSGELFF.

This clone was observed a few times. This chain joins TRBV7-6 and TRBJ2-7; 10 bases are a match to TRBD1. The CDR3 contains 14 residues. Germline CDR1 is SGHVS and CDR2 is FNYEAQ. After removal of 6 bases from V and 7 bases from J, the junction contained 9 bases not matched to a gene. This CDR3 is CASSPGTGVREQYF. For the CDR3, the DNA is TGTGCCAGCAGTCCCGGGACAGGGGTTAGGGAGCAGTACTTC.

This clone was observed once. The genes are TRBV27 and TRBJ1-1; no reliable D call. The CDR3 contains 13 residues. Germline CDR1 is MNHEY and CDR2 is SMNVEV (reference sequence). Trimming stripped 7 bases from V and 2 bases from J, with 11 bases between. The CDR3 nucleotides are TGTGCCAGCAATGCGGGAGCCAACACTGAAGCTTTCTTT. It yields the protein CASNAGANTEAFF.

The chain employs TRBV5-6 and TRBJ2-5; D remains ambiguous. Germline CDR1 is SGHDT and CDR2 is YYEEEE. Trimming took 1 base from V and 3 from J, leaving 4 bases between them. The CDR3 is made up of 12 amino acids. In DNA form, the CDR3 reads TGTGCCAGCAGCTTGTCCGAAGAGACCCAGTACTTC. Translation gives CASSLSEETQYF.

The rearrangement joins TRBV5-8 to TRBJ2-7; D possibly corresponds to TRBD2 (5 bases). The ends were cut back, 2 bases at V and 3 bases at J, with 9 bases in the middle. Germline values: CDR1 SGHTS, CDR2 YDEGEE. The CDR3 is 13 residues long. The CDR3 is CASSLRGYYEQYF. The CDR3 DNA follows: TGTGCCAGCAGCTTACGAGGGTACTACGAGCAGTACTTC.

The CDR3, as DNA: TGTGCCAGCAGTATCGACAGGGTCAGGGGCAATGAGCAGTTCTTC. Protein sequence: CASSIDRVRGNEQFF. The chain joins TRBV27 to TRBJ2-1; the match to TRBD1 covers 7 bases. The trim removed 5 bases at V and 6 bases at J, leaving 10 bases unmatched. CDR3 size: 15 residues. Per the germline V gene, CDR1 is MNHEY and CDR2 is SMNVEV (reference sequence).

The chain carries TRBV6-1 and TRBJ1-5; unclear D gene. The CDR3 consists of 16 residues. The germline V gene has CDR1 MNHNS and CDR2 SASEGT. Trimming stripped 2 bases from V and 0 bases from J, with 11 bases between. This CDR3 is CASSERAGNSNQPQHF. CDR3 in DNA: TGTGCCAGCAGTGAAAGGGCAGGAAATAGCAATCAGCCCCAGCATTTT.

The chain uses TRBV7-9 and TRBJ1-6; possible D gene TRBD1, 5 bases. V was clipped by 3 bases and J by 5 bases, with 11 bases between them. The germline gives CDR1 SEHNR, CDR2 FQNEAQ (reference sequence). This CDR3 spans 15 amino acids. CDR3 nucleotides: TGTGCCAGCAGCTTTAGAGGGGATGATAATTCACCCCTCCACTTT. Its translation is CASSFRGDDNSPLHF.

This clone was recorded only once. The chain couples TRBV30 to TRBJ1-2, with TRBD1 as a possible D gene (6 bases). V lost 0 bases and J 1 base, leaving 12 bases between the germline ends. The CDR3 has 15 amino acids. Germline V gives CDR1 GTSNPN, CDR2 SVGIG (reference sequence). The CDR3 here is CAWSVTGNFNYGYTF. The CDR3 DNA follows: TGTGCCTGGAGTGTTACAGGGAACTTTAACTATGGCTACACCTTC. Complete variable domain (other parts from reference TRBV30 and TRBJ1-2): SQTIHQWPATLVQPVGSPLSLECTVEGTSNPNLYWYRQAAGRGLQLLFYSVGIGQISSEVPQNLSASRPQDRQFILSSKKLLLSDSGFYLCAWSVTGNFNYGYTFGSGTRLTVV.

This sequence joins TRBV5-5 and TRBJ1-1, with a tentative D call TRBD1 (6 bases). CDR1 and CDR2 (germline): SGHKS, YYEKEE (reference sequence). CDR3 length equals 15 residues. The ends were cut back, 1 base at V and 4 bases at J, with 14 bases in the middle. In DNA form, the CDR3 reads TGTGCCAGCAGCTTGAGGGGGAGCCAGGGCACTGAAGCTTTCTTT. Its protein is CASSLRGSQGTEAFF.

The chain employs TRBV7-2 and TRBJ1-2, with D perhaps matching TRBD1 (5 bases). Per germline, CDR1 SGHTA and CDR2 FQGNSA. There are 14 residues in the CDR3. Trimming left V 5 bases short and J 7 bases short, with 17 bases between. In DNA, the CDR3 is TGTGCCAGCAGCCCTAAAGGACCCGGGGGTGGCTACACCTTC. This encodes CASSPKGPGGGYTF.

The V and J genes are TRBV27 and TRBJ2-3, with 9 bases matching TRBD2. The CDR3 has 16 residues. Losses at the gene ends were 5 bases for V and 4 bases for J; bases not matched to a gene: 10. CDR1 is MNHEY, CDR2 SMNVEV, per germline (reference sequence). The CDR3, as DNA: TGTGCCAGCAGTCGACTAGCGGTTAGGGGGGCAGATACGCAGTATTTT. It specifies CASSRLAVRGADTQYF.

The rearrangement joins TRBV4-3 to TRBJ2-5, with TRBD2 matching over 11 bases. J gave up 3 bases and V 5 bases, and 11 bases lay outside the gene matches. This CDR3 is built from 17 residues. CDR1 and CDR2 (germline): LGHNA, YSLEER. Here the CDR3 DNA reads TGCGCCAGCAGCTTATTTTCAACGACTAGCGGGGAAGAGACCCAGTACTTC. It specifies CASSLFSTTSGEETQYF.

CDR3 amino acids: CASSLGLYEQYF. In nucleotides, the CDR3 is TGTGCCAGCAGCTTGGGTCTTTACGAGCAGTACTTC. The chain employs TRBV5-6 and TRBJ2-7; no clear D. The CDR3 loop spans 12 amino acids. Germline V gene sequence: CDR1 SGHDT, CDR2 YYEEEE. V lost 0 bases to trimming and J lost 4 bases, with 5 bases between them. Drawing the rest from reference TRBV5-6 and TRBJ2-7, the complete variable domain is DAGVTQSPTHLIKTRGQQVTLRCSPKSGHDTVSWYQQALGQGPQFIFQYYEEEERQRGNFPDRFSGHQFPNYSSELNVNALLLGDSALYLCASSLGLYEQYFGPGTRLTVT.

The J gene is TRBJ2-1, the V gene TRBV28; unclear D gene. Germline CDR1 is MDHEN and CDR2 is SYDVKM. The ends were cut back, 6 bases at V and 7 bases at J, with 10 bases in the middle. This CDR3 spans 12 amino acids. DNA of the CDR3: TGTGCCAGCAGCCCTGGTTCAAATGAGCAGTTCTTC. Translation: CASSPGSNEQFF.

The chain joins TRBV27 to TRBJ2-7, with TRBD1 matching over 11 bases. This CDR3 is built from 15 residues. Per germline, CDR1 MNHEY and CDR2 SMNVEV (reference sequence). With V trimmed by 4 bases and J by 4 bases, 6 bases remained unmatched. In DNA, the CDR3 is TGTGCCAGCAGTTCGGGACAGGGGGTGATTTACGAGCAGTACTTC. Protein sequence: CASSSGQGVIYEQYF.

The chain carries TRBV27 and TRBJ2-7; D unresolved. The germline CDR1 and CDR2 sequences are MNHEY and SMNVEV (reference sequence). V lost 3 bases, J lost 2 bases, and 8 bases lay in between. The CDR3 covers 13 residues. This chain's CDR3 is CASSFALAYEQYF. DNA for the CDR3: TGTGCCAGCAGTTTCGCCTTGGCCTACGAGCAGTACTTC.

The chain couples TRBV6-5 to TRBJ1-5, with D hard to call. Trimming took 0 bases from V and 6 from J, leaving 6 bases between them. CDR1 is MNHEY and CDR2 is SVGAGI in the germline V gene. The CDR3 covers 13 residues. In nucleotides, the CDR3 is TGTGCCAGCAGTTACTCGATTAGTCAGCCCCAGCATTTT. It codes for CASSYSISQPQHF.

The genes are TRBV7-9 and TRBJ1-1, with D perhaps matching TRBD1 (5 bases). The CDR3 totals 13 residues. CDR1 is SEHNR and CDR2 is FQNEAQ in the germline V gene (reference sequence). Trimming stripped 5 bases from V and 0 bases from J, with 7 bases between. In DNA, the CDR3 is TGTGCCAGCAGCGGGACGGTGAACACTGAAGCTTTCTTT. Residues: CASSGTVNTEAFF.

The CDR3 coding sequence is TGCGCCAGCAGCTCAAGCTCGGGGCCCCTTCAAGATACGCAGTATTTT. Its translation: CASSSSSGPLQDTQYF. The chain joins TRBV5-1 to TRBJ2-3; D tentatively reads TRBD1 or TRBD2 (5 bases each). CDR1 is SGHRS and CDR2 is YFSETQ in the germline V gene. This CDR3 spans 16 amino acids. Deletions cut 3 bases from V and 5 bases from J, with 19 bases between.

The chain joins TRBV28 to TRBJ2-7; 11 positions agree with TRBD2. Germline assignment: CDR1 MDHEN and CDR2 SYDVKM. Trimming took 1 base from V and 4 from J; bases not matched to a gene: 3. CDR3 length equals 15 residues. The CDR3 spells CASSLLASGRYEQYF. The DNA of the CDR3 is TGTGCCAGCAGTTTATTGGCTAGCGGGAGGTACGAGCAGTACTTC.

The chain employs TRBV19 and TRBJ1-2; tentatively, D is TRBD1 (6 bases). The CDR3 has 17 amino acids. CDR1 is LNHDA and CDR2 is SQIVND in the germline V gene (reference sequence). Trimming took off 0 bases at V and 0 bases at J, with 14 bases between the two ends. This chain's CDR3 is CASSIDLRTAANYGYTF. CDR3 coding DNA: TGTGCCAGTAGTATAGATCTCAGGACAGCAGCTAACTATGGCTACACCTTC.

J is TRBJ2-7 and V is TRBV11-2; tentatively, D is TRBD2 (6 bases). V shed 1 base and J shed 2 bases, with 15 bases lying between them. The CDR3 extends over 16 amino acids. Per germline, CDR1 SGHAT and CDR2 FQNNGV. The CDR3 spells CASSLVSGEEAYEQYF. The CDR3 coding sequence is TGTGCCAGCAGCTTAGTGAGTGGGGAGGAGGCCTACGAGCAGTACTTC.

The chain employs TRBV2 and TRBJ2-7; 11 bases match TRBD1. J gave up 6 bases and V 6 bases, and 7 bases lay outside the gene matches. CDR3 length: 14 residues. Germline V gene data show CDR1 as SNHLY and CDR2 as FYNNEI. CDR3 sequence (DNA): TGTGCCAGCAGCAAAAGGACAGGGGGCCCCGAGCAGTACTTC. It yields the protein CASSKRTGGPEQYF. Filled out from reference TRBV2 and TRBJ2-7, the complete variable domain reads EPEVTQTPSHQVTQMGQEVILRCVPISNHLYFYWYRQILGQKVEFLVSFYNNEISEKSEIFDDQFSVERPDGSNFTLKIRSTKLEDSAMYFCASSKRTGGPEQYFGPGTRLTVT.

Only one count was recorded for this clone. V and J are TRBV29-1 and TRBJ1-2; no definite D call. V gave up 3 bases and J gave up 4 bases, with 9 bases separating them. The CDR3 has 12 amino acids. Germline CDR1 reads SQVTM; CDR2 reads ANQGSEA. The CDR3 sequence: CSVEADPYGYTF. CDR3 sequence (DNA): TGCAGCGTTGAGGCTGATCCCTATGGCTACACCTTC.

This clone was seen once. This rearrangement joins TRBV7-8 to TRBJ1-1; a possible D gene is TRBD1 (5 bases). The germline V gene has CDR1 SGHVS and CDR2 FQNEAQ. V was shortened by 5 bases and J by 2 bases, with 15 bases between the two germline ends. The CDR3 runs to 15 residues. Written as DNA, the CDR3 is TGTGCCAGCAGCCCAAGTGGGGCGGGTAACACTGAAGCTTTCTTT. It translates to CASSPSGAGNTEAFF.

This clone was observed once. The rearrangement links TRBV4-1 to TRBJ2-7, with D possibly matching TRBD1 (5 bases). This CDR3 spans 17 amino acids. The V gene lost 1 base and the J gene lost 3 bases, with 19 bases spanning the gap. The germline V gene has CDR1 MGHRA and CDR2 YSYEKL. DNA for the CDR3: TGCGCCAGCAGCCAAGGTTCAGGACACATAGTGATCTACGAGCAGTACTTC. This sequence encodes CASSQGSGHIVIYEQYF.

This CDR3 is CASSLAGSYEQYF. The CDR3 DNA is TGTGCCAGCAGTTTAGCAGGTTCCTACGAGCAGTACTTC. This chain uses TRBV27 with TRBJ2-7; D not resolved. The V end lost 2 bases, the J end lost 1 base, and 6 bases lay between the germline ends. The CDR3 extends over 13 amino acids. Germline assignment: CDR1 MNHEY and CDR2 SMNVEV (reference sequence).

CDR3 residues: CASSIFQGGSTEAFF. CDR3 DNA: TGCGCCAGCAGCATATTCCAGGGAGGTAGCACTGAAGCTTTCTTT. This chain connects TRBV5-1 to TRBJ1-1; D perhaps matches TRBD1 (5 bases). Germline CDR1 SGHRS, CDR2 YFSETQ. The length of the CDR3 is 15 residues. V was shortened by 4 bases and J by 4 bases, with 17 bases between the two germline ends.

The chain joins TRBV29-1 to TRBJ1-1; D remains ambiguous. V gave up 3 bases and J gave up 11 bases, with 7 bases separating them. The CDR3 is made up of 9 amino acids. Germline values: CDR1 SQVTM, CDR2 ANQGSEA. The CDR3 loop is CSVDPLAFF. The CDR3 nucleotides read TGCAGCGTTGACCCACTGGCTTTCTTT.